This is a list of T cell receptor beta chains from one sample in a study of T-cell reconstitution after alpha-beta-depleted transplantation in children. TCRdb reanalysed the PCR reads using MiXCR and keeps one entry per CDR3 protein. The table includes about 500,000 distinct CDR3 sequences, approximately 32% detected once. The material sequenced was PBMCs from the stem cell graft donor, taken from the stem cell graft. The receptor source for this set is a human donor who donated a stem cell graft to a child with aplastic anemia. The CDR3 runs from the conserved cysteine through the conserved F or W. D genes are given only for firm matches. Some rows mark clone size as missing; the rest say once, few, many or name a class of expanded clone.

TGTGCCAGCAGGGCGGGGCCGCTGAGGGATACGCAGTATTTT	CASRAGPLRDTQYF	NA	TRBJ2-3	14	few	TRBV2
TGCGCCAGCAGCGACAGTACAGCTCCCAGAGGAGGGGAAAAACTGTTTTTT	CASSDSTAPRGGEKLFF	NA	TRBJ1-4	17	NA	TRBV5-1
TGTGCCAGCAGCCGATCAGCATATCCCGGGACAGGGAACACTGAAGCTTTCTTT	CASSRSAYPGTGNTEAFF	TRBD1	TRBJ1-1	18	few	TRBV7-8
TGTGCCAGCAGCTTATTAGCGGGAGGAAATCGGGCAGATACGCAGTATTTT	CASSLLAGGNRADTQYF	TRBD2	TRBJ2-3	17	few	TRBV7-2
TGCGCCAGCAGCCAAGACTCAGTGGAACAGGACGACTATGGCTACACCTTC	CASSQDSVEQDDYGYTF	NA	TRBJ1-2	17	NA	TRBV4-1
TGTGCCAGCAGCTTGAAGGGCAATGAGCAGTTCTTC	CASSLKGNEQFF	NA	TRBJ2-1	12	few	TRBV5-4
TGTGCCAGCAGTGAGACGACAGGGACTTACTACGAGCAGTACTTC	CASSETTGTYYEQYF	NA	TRBJ2-7	15	few	TRBV6-1
TGCAGTGCTAGAGTAGACAGGGGATATAACTATGGCTACACCTTC	CSARVDRGYNYGYTF	TRBD1	TRBJ1-2	15	few	TRBV20-1
TGCGCCAGCAGCCTAGGAGGGCAGTACACAGATACGCAGTATTTT	CASSLGGQYTDTQYF	NA	TRBJ2-3	15	NA	TRBV5-1
TGTGCCATCAGTGAGTCTCTAGCGGGACCCTACGAGCAGTACTTC	CAISESLAGPYEQYF	TRBD2	TRBJ2-7	15	few	TRBV10-3
TGTGCCAGCCTGAAGGGCGGGAGGACAGATACGCAGTATTTT	CASLKGGRTDTQYF	TRBD2	TRBJ2-3	14	NA	TRBV7-2
TGCGCCAGCAGCTTCCTAGCGGGAGGGCCTGGAAACATTCAGTACTTC	CASSFLAGGPGNIQYF	TRBD2	TRBJ2-4	16	NA	TRBV5-1
TGTGCCAGCCTCGGGGGAGCCAAAAACATTCAGTACTTC	CASLGGAKNIQYF	NA	TRBJ2-4	13	once	TRBV13
TGTGCCATCAGTGAGGAGAAAAGGGAGCAGTACTTC	CAISEEKREQYF	NA	TRBJ2-7	12	few	TRBV10-3
TGCGCCAGCAGCCAAGAACCATTGGCGGGAGTTGAGCAGTTCTTC	CASSQEPLAGVEQFF	TRBD2	TRBJ2-1	15	few	TRBV4-3
TGTGCCAGCAGTCCCCTCGCTGCGATGGTAGATACGCAGTATTTT	CASSPLAAMVDTQYF	NA	TRBJ2-3	15	few	TRBV7-2
TGTGCCAGCAGCCCCGGACTGCTCGAGACCCAGTACTTC	CASSPGLLETQYF	NA	TRBJ2-5	13	few	TRBV27
TGTGCCAGCAGCTTAATCCGGGAGGGGAGGGGTGAGCAGTTCTTC	CASSLIREGRGEQFF	TRBD2	TRBJ2-1	15	few	TRBV7-3
TGTGCCAGCAGCAGGGACCAGGGGGAGCGCGGCTACACCTTC	CASSRDQGERGYTF	TRBD1	TRBJ1-2	14	NA	TRBV7-2
TGCAGCGTTTTAAGAATAGGGTATGTCGAAGCTTTCTTT	CSVLRIGYVEAFF	NA	TRBJ1-1	13	few	TRBV29-1
TGCAGTGCTAGAGGGGGTGTCCAGGACTCTGGAAACACCATATATTTT	CSARGGVQDSGNTIYF	NA	TRBJ1-3	16	few	TRBV20-1
TGTGCCAGTAGTATAACGGGGGCACTCGGGTATGGAAAACTGTTTTTT	CASSITGALGYGKLFF	NA	TRBJ1-4	16	NA	TRBV19
TGTGCCAGCAGCCGGGGACAGGGGGCTTACAATGAGCAGTTCTTC	CASSRGQGAYNEQFF	TRBD1	TRBJ2-1	15	few	TRBV9
TGTGCCAGCTTAACGGGAGCGGGAGGTAATGAGCAGTTCTTC	CASLTGAGGNEQFF	TRBD2	TRBJ2-1	14	few	TRBV18
TGTGCCAGCAGCTCCCTGGGGGCCCTGACAGGGAATGAAAAACTGTTTTTT	CASSSLGALTGNEKLFF	TRBD1	TRBJ1-4	17	NA	TRBV11-1
TGCGCCAGCAGCCACCCAGGACTAGCGGGAGTGGATACGCAGTATTTT	CASSHPGLAGVDTQYF	TRBD2	TRBJ2-3	16	NA	TRBV4-3
TGTGCCAGCAGCTCACAGGGGGTTAGTGGGGCTTTCTTT	CASSSQGVSGAFF	TRBD1	TRBJ1-1	13	NA	TRBV7-9